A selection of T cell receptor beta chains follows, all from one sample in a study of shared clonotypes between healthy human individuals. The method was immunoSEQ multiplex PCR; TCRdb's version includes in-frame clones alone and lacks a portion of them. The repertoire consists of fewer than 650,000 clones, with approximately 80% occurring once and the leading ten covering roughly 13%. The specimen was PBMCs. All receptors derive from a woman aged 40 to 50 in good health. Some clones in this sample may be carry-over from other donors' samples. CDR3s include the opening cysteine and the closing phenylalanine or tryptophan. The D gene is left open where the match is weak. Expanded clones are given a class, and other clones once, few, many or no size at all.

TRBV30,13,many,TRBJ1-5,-,CAWNMGGNQPQHF,TGTGCCTGGAATATGGGGGGTAATCAGCCCCAGCATTTT
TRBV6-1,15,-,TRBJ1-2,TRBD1,CASSTQGTASYGYTF,TGTGCCAGCAGTACCCAAGGGACAGCCAGCTATGGCTACACCTTC
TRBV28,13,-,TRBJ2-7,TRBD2,CAISLAGGYEQYF,TGTGCCATCAGCTTAGCGGGAGGATACGAGCAGTACTTC
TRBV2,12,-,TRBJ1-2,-,CASAQGLYGYTF,TGTGCCAGCGCGCAGGGCCTCTATGGCTACACCTTC
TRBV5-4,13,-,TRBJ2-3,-,CASSFLSTDTQYF,TGTGCCAGCAGCTTCCTTAGCACAGATACGCAGTATTTT
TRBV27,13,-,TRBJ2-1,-,CASRALRGRGQFF,TGTGCCAGTCGCGCCCTACGGGGACGGGGGCAGTTCTTC
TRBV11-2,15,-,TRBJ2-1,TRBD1,CASSLDPLRGSEQFF,TGTGCCAGCAGCTTAGATCCCCTCAGGGGGTCTGAGCAGTTCTTC
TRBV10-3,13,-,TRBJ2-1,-,CAISEFSRNEQFF,TGTGCCATCAGTGAGTTCTCACGCAATGAGCAGTTCTTC
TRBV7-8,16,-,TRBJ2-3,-,CASSRTRTDRTDTQYF,TGTGCCAGCAGCCGGACGAGAACAGACCGCACAGATACGCAGTATTTT
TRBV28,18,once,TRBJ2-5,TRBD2,CASSPSYGISGTQHDQYF,TGTGCCAGCAGTCCCTCATATGGGATTAGCGGGACCCAGCACGACCAGTACTTC